This TCR beta chain was profiled in a study of blood T cells in healthy people across ages. This clonotype was detected ten times or more. It was with a sample-barcoded 5' primer and a J-beta primer mix that a second PCR of about 7 to 12 cycles was run. In TCRdb, the 5' RACE reads were re-called with MiXCR into one record per CDR3 protein. The data hold 540,000 or so distinct CDR3 sequences, with less than 25% observed a single time. The CDR3 has 14 amino acids. The germline CDR1 and CDR2 sequences are SGHRS and YFSETQ. The V end lost 2 bases, the J end lost 4 bases, and 12 bases lay between the germline ends. These sequences were also reported in another study, on T cells of mothers and their children. That study adds: All RNA that had been extracted was used for cDNA synthesis at roughly 1.6 ug per 15 ul. Random nucleotides (2-4) and sample barcodes were added by the M1S primer used in the second PCR. Reads recorded for TCR beta CDR3 numbered over 9 million per mother and about 3 million per child.

The source is a boy aged 5 to 17 in good health. The material sequenced was blood. V is TRBV5-1 and J is TRBJ2-5, with D maybe TRBD1 (7 bases). The CDR3 loop is CASSLRQGGETQYF. Written as DNA, the CDR3 is TGCGCCAGCAGCTTAAGACAGGGAGGAGAGACCCAGTACTTC.